The present entry profiles one TCR beta chain with its context. Its specificity is unknown. The pancreas tissue came from patients undergoing total pancreatectomy with islet autotransplantation. The data were obtained in a study of immune characteristics of hereditary and idiopathic chronic pancreatitis. Looked up from germline, CDR1 is MNHEY and CDR2 is SVGAGI. CDR3 length equals 14 residues. Trimming at V came to 8 bases and at J to 2 bases, leaving 4 bases not matched to a gene. Points from the study as a whole: Patients with more severe chronic pancreatitis had more productive TCR rearrangements.

Some clones are missing from TCRdb's copy, which holds only in-frame ones; the method was immunoSEQ multiplex PCR. This table has about 14,000 clones, about 73% appearing once. The TCR originated in a human donor with chronic pancreatitis. Sequenced input: pancreas tissue with hereditary chronic pancreatitis. The J gene is TRBJ1-4, the V gene TRBV6-5; 8 bases are shared with TRBD1. CDR3 in amino acids: CASGQGLTNEKLFF. CDR3 DNA sequence: TGTGCCAGCGGACAGGGACTCACTAATGAAAAACTGTTTTTT.